Presented here are 32 T cell receptor beta chains from one specimen sequenced in a study of blood T cell repertoires in COVID-19. Repertoires were generated with immunoSEQ multiplex PCR, while TCRdb's copy carries only in-frame clones and drops some. The sample includes 490,000 or so clones, roughly 90% of them seen just once. The sequenced sample consisted of PBMCs or T cells enriched from blood (not recorded which). The source is a woman in her thirties or forties who had recovered from COVID-19.

The genes are TRBV28 and TRBJ2-3; 7 bases are a match to TRBD2. After removal of 5 bases from V and 8 bases from J, the junction contained 10 bases not matched to a gene. The CDR3 is made up of 14 amino acids. Germline V gene lookup returns CDR1 MDHEN and CDR2 SYDVKM. CDR3 bases: TGTGCCAGCAGTCCTAGACTAGCTAAGGGTACGCAGTATTTT. This sequence encodes CASSPRLAKGTQYF.

This chain uses TRBV27 with TRBJ2-1; no clear D. V was pared by 2 bases and J by 10 bases, with 18 bases between. The CDR3 covers 15 residues. Germline V gives CDR1 MNHEY, CDR2 SMNVEV (reference sequence). The chain's CDR3 is CASSLGSPAFNEQFF. CDR3 DNA: TGTGCCAGCAGTTTAGGCTCCCCCGCCTTTAACGAGCAGTTCTTC.

The genes are TRBV4-1 and TRBJ1-1, with D tentatively TRBD1 (5 bases). The CDR3 covers 14 residues. Germline lookup yields CDR1 MGHRA and CDR2 YSYEKL. V was clipped by 0 bases and J by 7 bases, with 12 bases between them. The CDR3 is CASSQDDWGDEAFF. The DNA for the CDR3 is TGCGCCAGCAGCCAAGATGACTGGGGCGATGAAGCTTTCTTT.

The V call is TRBV18, the J call TRBJ1-2, with a possible D match to TRBD1 (5 bases). The CDR3 sequence is 17 residues long. Germline assignment: CDR1 KGHSH and CDR2 LQKENI. Trimming removed 3 bases at V and 1 base at J, with 18 bases between. For the CDR3, the DNA is TGTGCCAGCTCACCCCAACAGGTGTCGGTGGTTAACTATGGCTACACCTTC. This gives the protein CASSPQQVSVVNYGYTF.

V and J are TRBV11-3 and TRBJ2-1; 8 bases are shared with TRBD1. This CDR3 has 14 residues. Looked up from germline, CDR1 is SGHNT and CDR2 is YENEEA. V shed 5 bases, J shed 7 bases, and the junction held 7 bases outside the gene matches. CDR3 in amino acids: CASSRQGARNEQFF. For the CDR3, the DNA is TGTGCCAGCAGCCGCCAGGGGGCGCGAAATGAGCAGTTCTTC.

The V call is TRBV7-9, the J call TRBJ1-1; tentative D call: TRBD1 (5 bases). The CDR3 loop spans 18 amino acids. From germline, CDR1 is SEHNR and CDR2 FQNEAQ (reference sequence). Deletions cut 4 bases from V and 1 base from J, with 22 bases between. DNA for the CDR3: TGTGCCAGCAGCTCCCCACTTAGGCTGGAGGGGTCGAACACTGAAGCTTTCTTT. Translation gives CASSSPLRLEGSNTEAFF. Supplemented by reference TRBV7-9 and TRBJ1-1, the full variable domain reads DTGVSQNPRHKITKRGQNVTFRCDPISEHNRLYWYRQTLGQGPEFLTYFQNEAQLEKSRLLSDRFSAERPKGSFSTLEIQRTEQGDSAMYLCASSSPLRLEGSNTEAFFGQGTRLTVV.

The chain joins TRBV11-3 to TRBJ1-1, with D hard to call. V lost 1 base, J lost 11 bases, and 14 bases lay in between. CDR1 is SGHNT and CDR2 is YENEEA in the germline V gene. This CDR3 has 13 amino acids. The CDR3 loop reads CASSLGGRVGAFF. The CDR3 DNA follows: TGTGCCAGCAGCTTAGGAGGGAGGGTAGGCGCTTTCTTT.

The chain recombines TRBV11-2 with TRBJ2-2, with TRBD2 matching 13 bases. This CDR3 comprises 16 residues. Germline lookup yields CDR1 SGHAT and CDR2 FQNNGV. Trimming cost V 6 bases and J 2 bases; bases outside gene matches: 3. The CDR3, as DNA: TGTGCCAGCAGGCGACTAGCGGGAGGAAACACCGGGGAGCTGTTTTTT. It encodes CASRRLAGGNTGELFF.

The chain has TRBV7-6 and TRBJ2-4, with TRBD2 as a possible D gene (5 bases). The CDR3 is made up of 14 amino acids. Trimming cost V 3 bases and J 6 bases, with 12 bases left between them. Germline V CDR1 and CDR2: SGHVS, FNYEAQ. The CDR3 loop reads CASSLTDFTNIQYF. The CDR3 DNA is TGTGCCAGCAGCTTGACGGACTTTACAAACATTCAGTACTTC.

This clone occurred a few times. This sample includes further DNA sequences coding for the same CDR3. This chain connects TRBV18 to TRBJ1-1; no clear D. CDR1 is KGHSH, CDR2 LQKENI, per germline. This CDR3 has 13 residues. Trimming took off 3 bases at V and 3 bases at J, with 8 bases between the two ends. Here the CDR3 reads CASSPAGDTEAFF. The DNA of the CDR3 is TGTGCCAGCTCACCCGCCGGGGACACTGAAGCTTTCTTT.

V usage is TRBV29-1 and J usage is TRBJ1-1, with a tentative D call TRBD1 (5 bases). The CDR3 loop spans 16 amino acids. Germline lookup yields CDR1 SQVTM and CDR2 ANQGSEA. Trimming took off 0 bases at V and 0 bases at J, with 14 bases between the two ends. The CDR3 loop reads CSVEEKTGGLNTEAFF. The CDR3 DNA is TGCAGCGTTGAAGAGAAAACCGGGGGACTGAACACTGAAGCTTTCTTT.

The J gene is TRBJ2-1, the V gene TRBV12-3 or TRBV12-4; D is possibly TRBD2 (5 bases). V lost 6 bases to trimming and J lost 10 bases, with 13 bases between them. This CDR3 contains 12 residues. The CDR3 DNA sequence: TGTGCCAGCAGACGGGAACAGCGCGAGCAGTTCTTC. This translates into CASRREQREQFF.

The CDR3 is CASSQDPGQPQHF. The CDR3 DNA sequence: TGCGCCAGCAGCCAAGATCCGGGGCAGCCCCAGCATTTT. The chain recombines TRBV4-3 with TRBJ1-5; D not resolved. V lost 0 bases, J lost 7 bases, and 7 bases lay in between. The CDR3 is made up of 13 amino acids. Germline V gene lookup returns CDR1 LGHNA and CDR2 YSLEER.

V and J are TRBV7-8 and TRBJ2-6, with 7 positions matching TRBD2. The CDR3 loop spans 18 amino acids. V trimming: 5 bases; J trimming: 3 bases; junction bases outside the gene matches: 13. Germline CDR1 reads SGHVS; CDR2 reads FQNEAQ. CDR3 in amino acids: CASSLGRRFLSGANVLTF. The CDR3 DNA reads TGTGCCAGCAGCCTCGGGAGGAGGTTTTTAAGTGGGGCCAACGTCCTGACTTTC.

The chain couples TRBV6-5 to TRBJ1-4, with D perhaps TRBD1 (5 bases). The CDR3 has 13 amino acids. Germline loops: CDR1 MNHEY, CDR2 SVGAGI. Trimming left V 4 bases short and J 6 bases short, with 9 bases between. CDR3 DNA: TGTGCCAGCAGTTTGGTAGGGGATGAAAAACTGTTTTTT. This encodes CASSLVGDEKLFF.

This clone was detected once. The rearrangement links TRBV7-9 to TRBJ1-2; D not certain. Trimming pared 6 bases from V and 4 bases from J, leaving 18 bases between. Germline CDR1 is SEHNR and CDR2 is FQNEAQ (reference sequence). The CDR3 loop spans 15 amino acids. The CDR3 DNA follows: TGTGCCAGCAGTCTAGGGCGGGGAGAGGTCTATGGCTACACCTTC. Encoded protein: CASSLGRGEVYGYTF. The entire variable domain, with the rest obtained from reference TRBV7-9 and TRBJ1-2, is as follows: DTGVSQNPRHKITKRGQNVTFRCDPISEHNRLYWYRQTLGQGPEFLTYFQNEAQLEKSRLLSDRFSAERPKGSFSTLEIQRTEQGDSAMYLCASSLGRGEVYGYTFGSGTRLTVV.

The V call is TRBV3-1 (or the pseudogene TRBV3-2), the J call TRBJ1-3; D is unclear. The CDR3 length is 14 residues. Per germline, CDR1 LGHDT and CDR2 YNNKEL (reference sequence). The ends were cut back, 4 bases at V and 4 bases at J, with 11 bases in the middle. The CDR3 nucleotides are TGTGCCAGCAGCCCCCACGGTTTCGGAAACACCATATATTTT. It is translated as CASSPHGFGNTIYF.

The chain carries TRBV13 and TRBJ1-5; no firm D call. The V gene lost 0 bases and the J gene lost 9 bases, with 6 bases spanning the gap. The CDR3 has 12 residues. Per germline, CDR1 PRHDT and CDR2 FYEKMQ (reference sequence). CDR3 sequence reads: CASSLGSGPQHF. CDR3 DNA sequence: TGTGCCAGCAGCTTAGGCTCAGGGCCCCAGCATTTT.

The gene calls are TRBV7-2 and TRBJ2-5; 12 bases fit TRBD1. V was clipped by 4 bases and J by 4 bases; unmatched bases: 7. Germline CDR1 and CDR2: SGHTA and FQGNSA. The CDR3 is 16 residues long. This chain's CDR3 is CASSSNRDRGRETQYF. Here the CDR3 DNA reads TGTGCCAGCAGCTCAAACCGGGACAGGGGGCGAGAGACCCAGTACTTC.

This rearrangement joins TRBV7-9 to TRBJ2-7; a weak D match, TRBD2 (6 bases). From germline, CDR1 is SEHNR and CDR2 FQNEAQ (reference sequence). The CDR3 extends over 14 amino acids. Between the trimmed V and J ends, which lost 0 bases and 5 bases, there was a span of 11 bases. CDR3 region: CASSLAGLGDEQYF. DNA of the CDR3: TGTGCCAGCAGCTTAGCGGGACTGGGGGACGAGCAGTACTTC.

DNA for the CDR3: TGCGCCAGCAGCCAAGAAGAGGGCCTATTGAACACTGAAGCTTTCTTT. Its protein is CASSQEEGLLNTEAFF. This chain links TRBV4-3 with TRBJ1-1; no clear D. CDR3 length: 16 amino acids. V was clipped by 0 bases and J by 0 bases, with 11 bases between them. Germline CDR1 reads LGHNA; CDR2 reads YSLEER.

The chain employs TRBV30 and TRBJ2-5; 7 bases match TRBD1. The V gene's germline CDR1 is GTSNPN and CDR2 SVGIG (reference sequence). The V and J ends lost 1 base and 9 bases, in that order; junction bases with no gene match: 20. This CDR3 is built from 17 residues. CDR3 DNA: TGTGCCTGGAGTGACCGAGGGGGCCATAATACCGTCGGGGCCCAGTACTTC. This codes for CAWSDRGGHNTVGAQYF. The entire variable domain, with the rest obtained from reference TRBV30 and TRBJ2-5, is as follows: SQTIHQWPATLVQPVGSPLSLECTVEGTSNPNLYWYRQAAGRGLQLLFYSVGIGQISSEVPQNLSASRPQDRQFILSSKKLLLSDSGFYLCAWSDRGGHNTVGAQYFGPGTRLLVL.

Regarding this clone: Being one base from a much bigger clone, this may be a read error. The gene calls are TRBV11-2 and TRBJ2-2; maybe TRBD1 (5 bases). V dropped 1 base and J dropped 6 bases, with 6 bases sitting between them. CDR3 size: 13 residues. Per the germline V gene, CDR1 is SGHAT and CDR2 is FQNNGV. The CDR3 is CASSLVGAGELFF. CDR3 coding DNA: TGTGCCAGCAGCTTAGTAGGGGCCGGGGAGCTGTTTTTT.

This chain connects TRBV6-1 to TRBJ2-1, with D maybe TRBD2 (7 bases). The CDR3 runs 17 residues. In germline, CDR1 is MNHNS, CDR2 SASEGT. The germline V and J ends were trimmed by 4 bases and 0 bases, with 16 bases remaining between them. CDR3 loop: CASSVLGGASSYNEQFF. CDR3 coding DNA: TGTGCCAGCAGTGTATTAGGGGGGGCCTCCTCCTACAATGAGCAGTTCTTC.

The chain uses TRBV2 and TRBJ2-1; possible D gene TRBD1, 7 bases. The V gene's germline CDR1 is SNHLY and CDR2 FYNNEI. The CDR3 totals 12 residues. V lost 3 bases, J lost 12 bases, and 12 bases lay in between. CDR3 residues: CASSDRGRRQFF. DNA for the CDR3: TGTGCCAGCAGTGACAGGGGGAGGAGGCAGTTCTTC.

The chain couples TRBV14 to TRBJ1-2; D is undetermined. This CDR3 is built from 13 residues. The V end was cut by 5 bases, the J end by 5 bases, with 12 bases between. The germline V gene encodes CDR1 SGHDN and CDR2 FVKESK. DNA of the CDR3: TGTGCCAGCAGCACTTGGGCCGATTATGGCTACACCTTC. This codes for CASSTWADYGYTF.

The gene calls are TRBV27 and TRBJ2-2; the D is unclear. The V gene's germline CDR1 is MNHEY and CDR2 SMNVEV (reference sequence). CDR3 length: 17 amino acids. V was trimmed by 0 bases and J by 3 bases, leaving 14 bases between them. DNA of the CDR3: TGTGCCAGCAGTTTATCTTCCAGGTTATTGGACACCGGGGAGCTGTTTTTT. This sequence encodes CASSLSSRLLDTGELFF.

For this clone: Different DNA sequences within this sample yield the same CDR3. The chain joins TRBV5-4 to TRBJ2-3; 11 nucleotides agree with TRBD2. CDR1 is SGHNT, CDR2 YYREEE, per germline (reference sequence). V trimming: 0 bases; J trimming: 0 bases; junction bases outside the gene matches: 0. CDR3 length: 16 residues. Here the CDR3 DNA reads TGTGCCAGCAGCTTGGGACTAGCGGGGAGCACAGATACGCAGTATTTT. It translates to CASSLGLAGSTDTQYF.

The rearrangement links TRBV5-8 to TRBJ1-1; TRBD1 might be the D (6 bases). The germline V gene has CDR1 SGHTS and CDR2 YDEGEE. CDR3 size: 15 residues. V was pared by 0 bases and J by 5 bases, with 14 bases between. In nucleotides, the CDR3 is TGTGCCAGCAGCTTGGGGACAGTCCCAAAAACTGAAGCTTTCTTT. It encodes CASSLGTVPKTEAFF. Full variable domain (outside the CDR3, taken from reference TRBV5-8 and TRBJ1-1): EAGVTQSPTHLIKTRGQQATLRCSPISGHTSVYWYQQALGLGLQFLLWYDEGEERNRGNFPPRFSGRQFPNYSSELNVNALELEDSALYLCASSLGTVPKTEAFFGQGTRLTVV.

The gene calls are TRBV4-1 and TRBJ2-1, with 11 bases aligning to TRBD1. The junction had 4 bases not matched to a gene; V was cut back by 0 bases and J by 6 bases. The CDR3 contains 16 residues. CDR1 is MGHRA, CDR2 YSYEKL, per germline. The CDR3 here is CASSQEGQGGANEQFF. Written as DNA, the CDR3 is TGCGCCAGCAGCCAAGAGGGACAGGGGGGGGCCAATGAGCAGTTCTTC.

This clone occurred once. This chain connects TRBV3-1 (or the pseudogene TRBV3-2) to TRBJ1-5; D may be TRBD1 (5 bases). Between the trimmed V and J ends, which lost 6 bases and 3 bases, there was a span of 12 bases. The V gene's germline CDR1 is LGHDT and CDR2 YNNKEL (reference sequence). The CDR3 has 14 amino acids. The CDR3: CASSLRDSNQPQHF. In DNA, the CDR3 is TGTGCCAGCAGTTTGAGGGACTCCAATCAGCCCCAGCATTTT.

This clone was observed once. V usage is TRBV11-3 and J usage is TRBJ1-4; 7 bases agree with TRBD1. This CDR3 has 15 residues. Germline V gene sequence: CDR1 SGHNT, CDR2 YENEEA. Losses at the gene ends were 4 bases for V and 8 bases for J; bases not matched to a gene: 10. Here the CDR3 DNA reads TGTGCCAGCAGCTCCAACAGGGGTAATAGAGAAAAACTGTTTTTT. The encoded protein is CASSSNRGNREKLFF.